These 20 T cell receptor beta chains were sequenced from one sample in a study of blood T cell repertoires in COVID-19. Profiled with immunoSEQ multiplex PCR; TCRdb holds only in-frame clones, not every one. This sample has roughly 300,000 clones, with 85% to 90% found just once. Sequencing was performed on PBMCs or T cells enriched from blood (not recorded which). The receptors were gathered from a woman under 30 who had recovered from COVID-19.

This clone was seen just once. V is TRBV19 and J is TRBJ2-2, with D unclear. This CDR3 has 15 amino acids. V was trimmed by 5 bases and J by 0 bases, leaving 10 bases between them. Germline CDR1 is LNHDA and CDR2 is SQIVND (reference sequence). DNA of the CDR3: TGTGCCAGTAGTCCGACAAGTGCGAACACCGGGGAGCTGTTTTTT. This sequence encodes CASSPTSANTGELFF.

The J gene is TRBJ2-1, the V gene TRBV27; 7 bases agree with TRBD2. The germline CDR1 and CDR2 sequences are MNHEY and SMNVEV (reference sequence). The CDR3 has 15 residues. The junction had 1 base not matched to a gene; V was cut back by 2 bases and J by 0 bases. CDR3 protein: CASSLLADSYNEQFF. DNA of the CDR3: TGTGCCAGCAGTTTACTAGCGGACTCCTACAATGAGCAGTTCTTC.

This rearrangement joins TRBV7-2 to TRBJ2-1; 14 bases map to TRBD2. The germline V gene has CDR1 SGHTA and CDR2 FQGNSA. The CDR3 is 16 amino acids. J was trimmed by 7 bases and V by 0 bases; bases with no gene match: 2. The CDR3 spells CASSLAGLAGVNEQFF. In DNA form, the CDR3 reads TGTGCCAGCAGCTTAGCGGGACTAGCGGGAGTGAATGAGCAGTTCTTC.

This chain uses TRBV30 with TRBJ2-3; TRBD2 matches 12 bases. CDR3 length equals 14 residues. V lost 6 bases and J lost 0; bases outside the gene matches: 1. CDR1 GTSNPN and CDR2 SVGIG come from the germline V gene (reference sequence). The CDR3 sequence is CACTSGGSTDTQYF. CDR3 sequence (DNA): TGTGCCTGTACTAGCGGGGGGAGCACAGATACGCAGTATTTT.

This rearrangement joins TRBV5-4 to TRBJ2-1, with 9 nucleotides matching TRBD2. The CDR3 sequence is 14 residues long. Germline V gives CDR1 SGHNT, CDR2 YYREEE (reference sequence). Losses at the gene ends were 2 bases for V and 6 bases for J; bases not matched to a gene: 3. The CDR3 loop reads CASSLGGRANEQFF. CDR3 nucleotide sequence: TGTGCCAGCAGCTTAGGCGGGAGGGCCAATGAGCAGTTCTTC.

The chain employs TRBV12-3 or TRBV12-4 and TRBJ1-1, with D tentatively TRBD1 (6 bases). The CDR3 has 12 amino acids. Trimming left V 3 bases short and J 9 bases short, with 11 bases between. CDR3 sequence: CASSFSTGKAFF. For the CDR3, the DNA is TGTGCCAGCAGTTTCTCAACAGGGAAAGCTTTCTTT.

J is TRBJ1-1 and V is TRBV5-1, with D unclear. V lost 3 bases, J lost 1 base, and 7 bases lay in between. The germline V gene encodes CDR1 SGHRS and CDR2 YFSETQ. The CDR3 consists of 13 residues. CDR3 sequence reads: CASSYSTNTEAFF. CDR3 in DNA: TGCGCCAGCAGCTACTCCACGAACACTGAAGCTTTCTTT.

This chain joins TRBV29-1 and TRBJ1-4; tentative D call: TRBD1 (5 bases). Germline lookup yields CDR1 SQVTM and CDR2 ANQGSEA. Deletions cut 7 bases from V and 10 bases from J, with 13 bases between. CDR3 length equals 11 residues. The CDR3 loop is CSGGLRGKLFF. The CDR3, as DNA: TGCAGCGGGGGCCTCCGGGGAAAACTGTTTTTT. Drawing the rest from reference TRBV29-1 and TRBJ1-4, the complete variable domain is SAVISQKPSRDICQRGTSLTIQCQVDSQVTMMFWYRQQPGQSLTLIATANQGSEATYESGFVIDKFPISRPNLTFSTLTVSNMSPEDSSIYLCSGGLRGKLFFGSGTQLSVL.

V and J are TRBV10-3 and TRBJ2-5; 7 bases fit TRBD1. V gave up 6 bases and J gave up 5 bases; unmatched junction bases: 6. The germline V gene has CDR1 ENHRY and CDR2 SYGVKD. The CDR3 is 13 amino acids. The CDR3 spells CAISRQGGETQYF. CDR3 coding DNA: TGTGCCATCAGCCGACAGGGCGGGGAGACCCAGTACTTC.

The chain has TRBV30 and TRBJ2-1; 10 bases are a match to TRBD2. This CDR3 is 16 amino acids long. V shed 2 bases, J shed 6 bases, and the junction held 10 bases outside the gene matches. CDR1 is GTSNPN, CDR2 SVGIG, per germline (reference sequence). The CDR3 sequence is CAWSTSGSGRSNEQFF. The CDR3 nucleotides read TGTGCCTGGAGTACCTCGGGTAGCGGGAGGTCCAATGAGCAGTTCTTC.

The CDR3 DNA reads TGTGCCAGTAGTATGTGGGACAGCCTTGAGGAAGCTTTCTTT. This sequence encodes CASSMWDSLEEAFF. The chain couples TRBV19 to TRBJ1-1; 7 bases are shared with TRBD1. The CDR3 has 14 residues. The trim removed 3 bases at V and 8 bases at J, leaving 9 bases unmatched. The germline CDR1 and CDR2 sequences are LNHDA and SQIVND (reference sequence).

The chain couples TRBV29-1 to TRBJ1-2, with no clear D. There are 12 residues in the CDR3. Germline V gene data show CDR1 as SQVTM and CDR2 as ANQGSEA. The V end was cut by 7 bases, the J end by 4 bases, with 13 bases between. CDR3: CSDLPGGYGYTF. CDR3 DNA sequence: TGCAGCGATCTCCCGGGAGGCTATGGCTACACCTTC.

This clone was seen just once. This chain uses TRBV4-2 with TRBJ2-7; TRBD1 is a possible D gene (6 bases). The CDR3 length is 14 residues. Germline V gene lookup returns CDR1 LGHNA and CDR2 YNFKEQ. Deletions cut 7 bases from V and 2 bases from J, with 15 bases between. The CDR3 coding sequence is TGTGCCAGCAACCCCGGAACAGGGACCTACGAGCAGTACTTC. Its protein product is CASNPGTGTYEQYF.

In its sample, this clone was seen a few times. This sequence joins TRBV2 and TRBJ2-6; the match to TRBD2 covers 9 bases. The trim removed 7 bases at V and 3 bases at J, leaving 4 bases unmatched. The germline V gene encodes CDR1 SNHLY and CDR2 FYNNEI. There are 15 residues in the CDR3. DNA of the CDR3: TGTGCCAGCATAGCGGGAGTCGGTGGGGCCAACGTCCTGACTTTC. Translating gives CASIAGVGGANVLTF.

CDR3 DNA: TGTGCCAGCAGCTTGGTAGGGGAAGGAAACACCATATATTTT. It encodes CASSLVGEGNTIYF. The chain is built from TRBV5-6 and TRBJ1-3; possibly TRBD1 for D (5 bases). Per germline, CDR1 SGHDT and CDR2 YYEEEE. V lost 0 bases and J lost 4, with 8 bases in between. The CDR3 sequence is 14 residues long.

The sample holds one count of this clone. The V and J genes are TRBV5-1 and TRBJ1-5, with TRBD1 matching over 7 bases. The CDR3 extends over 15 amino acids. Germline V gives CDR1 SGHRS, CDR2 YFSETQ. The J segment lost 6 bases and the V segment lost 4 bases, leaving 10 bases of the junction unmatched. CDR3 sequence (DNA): TGCGCCAGCAGCCTGACAGGGAGCGGGGGTCAGCCCCAGCATTTT. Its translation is CASSLTGSGGQPQHF.

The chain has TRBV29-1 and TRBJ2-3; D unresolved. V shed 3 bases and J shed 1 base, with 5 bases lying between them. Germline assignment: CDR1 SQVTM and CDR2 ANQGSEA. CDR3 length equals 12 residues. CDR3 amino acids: CSVDSGTDTQYF. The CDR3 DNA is TGCAGCGTTGACTCGGGCACAGATACGCAGTATTTT.

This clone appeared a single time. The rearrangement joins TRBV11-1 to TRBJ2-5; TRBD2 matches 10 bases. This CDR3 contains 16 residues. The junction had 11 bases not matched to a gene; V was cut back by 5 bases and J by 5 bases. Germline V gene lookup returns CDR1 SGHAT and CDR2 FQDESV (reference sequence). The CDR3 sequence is CASSPVLLAGGETQYF. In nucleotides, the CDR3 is TGTGCCAGCAGCCCCGTCCTATTAGCGGGAGGTGAGACCCAGTACTTC.

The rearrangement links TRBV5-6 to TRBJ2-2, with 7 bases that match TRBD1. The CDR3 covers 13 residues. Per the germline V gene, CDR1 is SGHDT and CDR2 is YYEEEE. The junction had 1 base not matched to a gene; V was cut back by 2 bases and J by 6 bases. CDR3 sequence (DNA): TGTGCCAGCAGCTTTGGGACAGCCGGGGAGCTGTTTTTT. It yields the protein CASSFGTAGELFF.

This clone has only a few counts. The CDR3 protein is CATRQGWDTEAFF. The CDR3 DNA sequence: TGTGCCACCAGACAGGGGTGGGACACTGAAGCTTTCTTT. The rearrangement joins TRBV24-1 to TRBJ1-1, with 7 nucleotides matching TRBD1. This CDR3 has 13 amino acids. The V gene's germline CDR1 is KGHDR and CDR2 SFDVKD. V lost 7 bases and J lost 3; bases outside the gene matches: 4.